This T cell receptor beta chain came from a study of response to subunit inactivated influenza vaccine. Germline V gene lookup returns CDR1 MNHEY and CDR2 SVGEGT. This CDR3 is built from 15 residues. V was trimmed by 5 bases and J by 0 bases, leaving 14 bases between them. From the RT-PCR reads, TCRdb called clonotypes with MiXCR, one entry per CDR3 protein. The data show more than 550,000 distinct CDR3 sequences, about 11% seen once. Study observations and caveats: The authors suggested that every seasonal influenza vaccination recruits few new T cells.

About this clonotype itself: Its antigen is unknown.

This chain links TRBV6-2 or TRBV6-3 with TRBJ2-7; D remains ambiguous. The sequence was collected from a man between 50 and 59 years old who received an inactivated influenza vaccine. The sample consisted of PBMCs from blood, taken on the day of vaccination. The CDR3 reads CASSRSPVLSYEQYF. In nucleotides, the CDR3 is TGTGCCAGCAGTCGTTCGCCAGTCCTCTCCTACGAGCAGTACTTC.